The clone carrying this T cell receptor (beta chain) was counted a few times. Its target is not known. V dropped 0 bases and J dropped 3 bases, with 9 bases sitting between them. The CDR3 totals 14 residues. Germline CDR1 and CDR2: SQVTM and ANQGSEA. PCR involved 60 Vbeta and 13 Jbeta primers. Generated by immunoSEQ multiplex PCR, the TCRdb table keeps only in-frame clones and is missing some. This table holds 150,000 to 200,000 clones, approximately 80% found once. The sample is drawn from a study of cytomegalovirus exposure and HLA in healthy donors. Overall study results and limits: HLA allele associations emerged for around 15,000 TCR beta sequences in a later analysis, at 0.05 false discovery rate. The study dropped some indistinguishable V segments, TRBV6-2 and TRBV6-3 among them. Earlier analysis looked at TCR beta V segments, and most were productive about 90% or about 30% of the time.

The chain recombines TRBV29-1 with TRBJ2-1; a possible D gene is TRBD1 (5 bases). Material for sequencing was PBMCs. The sequence came from a woman under 40 in good health and CMV-seronegative. DNA for the CDR3: TGCAGCGTTGAAGATTGGGGCCTCTACAATGAGCAGTTCTTC. This gives the protein CSVEDWGLYNEQFF.